This T cell receptor beta chain originates from a study of blood T cell repertoires in COVID-19. This clone was counted only a few times. Trimming took 2 bases from V and 2 from J, leaving 10 bases between them. The CDR3 covers 15 residues. Germline CDR1 MDHEN, CDR2 SYDVKM. TCRdb's table, derived via immunoSEQ multiplex PCR, lists solely in-frame clones and lacks some. The sample lists about 120,000 clones, around four fifths occurring once. The specimen was peripheral blood. This clonotype was obtained from a man in his sixties with acute or convalescent COVID-19. The rearrangement joins TRBV28 to TRBJ1-3, with D tentatively TRBD1 (5 bases). CDR3 coding DNA: TGTGCCAGCAGTTTACTCCCCAGGGCTGGAAACACCATATATTTT. The encoded protein is CASSLLPRAGNTIYF.